This TCR beta chain was recorded in a study of human T cells and chemical hapten exposure. The CDR3 length is 15 residues. V lost 4 bases and J lost 1, with 12 bases in between. CDR1 is SGHDN, CDR2 FVKESK, per germline. This clonotype was seen many times. Individual cDNA molecules had unique molecular identifiers attached to them by the library. In TCRdb, the RACE reads were re-called with MiXCR into one record per CDR3 protein. Found here are approximately 59,000 distinct CDR3 sequences, roughly 6.1% of them singletons; the top ten hold 3% to 3.5%. Time point defined: healthy volunteer bleed at 6 weeks. The authors extracted total RNA from unfractionated whole blood.

The TCR sequence derives from a female donor in good health. Some clones in this sample may be carry-over from other donors' samples. The sequenced material came from whole blood. V is TRBV14 and J is TRBJ2-3, with a possible D match to TRBD2 (6 bases). The CDR3 bases are TGTGCCAGCAGCCGACAGCCGGGAGGCACAGATACGCAGTATTTT. Translated: CASSRQPGGTDTQYF.